This T cell receptor (beta chain) was obtained from a study of blood T cell repertoires in COVID-19 (dated by TCRdb to about 2020). In terms of the full investigation: Collaborator samples came from the United States, Italy and Spain and covered acute and convalescent phases of COVID-19. A freely available public database, intended as a resource for researchers studying the immune response to SARS-CoV-2, is where the repertoires were released. A de-identified subject ID, COVID-19 status, age in years and sex were almost always included in the sample metadata. The prospective study material was composed of cDNA or gDNA derived from T cells, B-cell-depleted T cells, or PBMCs. Where HLA class I and class II types were available, the types were taken from metadata supplied by the sample provider, not from assay-based typing. The samples were drawn from the first 160 participants of the ongoing ImmuneRACE study and from 1,254 subjects provided by 6 global collaborators. Subjects who had been exposed to COVID-19, were actively infected with it, or had recovered from it provided the deeply sampled blood TCRbeta repertoires that made up the dataset.

The CDR3 covers 16 residues, taking in both the cysteine and the phenylalanine. The only DNA kept is the CDR3, 48 bases in frame from the first base. Paper-wide results and their limitations: How much clinical and demographic metadata was included differed by source and by participant, and the metadata was provided uncurated.

The immunoSEQ Assay, a bias-controlled multiplex PCR, was used to amplify TCRbeta CDR3 regions from genomic DNA. In the source study's methods: The number of nucleated cells in each sample was estimated by amplification of reference gene primers within the assay. To quantify the absolute abundance of each unique TCRbeta CDR3 rearrangement, sequence reads were collapsed and filtered. For each sample, productive Simpson clonality was calculated as the square root of Simpson's diversity index over productive rearrangements. The immuneACCESS repertoire file appears here via TCRdb, limited to in-frame rearrangements. These files lack a portion of the clones; in checked studies, under half of the deficit traces to unresolved V genes, and the cause of the others is not known. V, J and clone size are taken as reported in that table, and D and trimming were inferred from the DNA itself. The table for this sample lists more than 40,000 clones; about 81% of them were counted only once. The ten largest clones take up over 12% of the sample.

Whole blood was collected in K2EDTA tubes by collaborating institutions according to the institutions' own protocols. For TCRbeta analysis, collaborator samples were shipped as frozen whole blood, as isolated PBMCs, or as DNA extracted from either sample type. Of note for this clone: Its antigen is unknown. No much larger clone is present one base from it, and per-base qualities are unavailable.

Source material: peripheral blood. Here the chain combines TRBV21-1 and TRBJ2-7; TRBD1, the table's D call, was not compared with the DNA. TRBV21-1 is a pseudogene locus. This sequence originates from a human donor with acute or convalescent COVID-19. The donor label of this sample is uncertain. The CDR3 reads as follows: CASSLRGHRNAYEQYF. The DNA sequence is TGTGCCAGCAGCTTACGTGGACACAGGAATGCCTACGAGCAGTACTTC.